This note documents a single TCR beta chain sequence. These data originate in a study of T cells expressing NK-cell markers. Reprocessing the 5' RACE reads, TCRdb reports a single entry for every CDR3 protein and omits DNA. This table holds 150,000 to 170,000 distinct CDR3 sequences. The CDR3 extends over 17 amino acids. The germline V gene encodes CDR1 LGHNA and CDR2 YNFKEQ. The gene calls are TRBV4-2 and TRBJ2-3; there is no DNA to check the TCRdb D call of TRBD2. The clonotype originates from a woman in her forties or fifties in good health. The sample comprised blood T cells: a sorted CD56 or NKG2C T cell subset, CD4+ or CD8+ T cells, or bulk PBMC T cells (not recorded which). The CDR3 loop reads CASSQGAGDRSTDTQYF.